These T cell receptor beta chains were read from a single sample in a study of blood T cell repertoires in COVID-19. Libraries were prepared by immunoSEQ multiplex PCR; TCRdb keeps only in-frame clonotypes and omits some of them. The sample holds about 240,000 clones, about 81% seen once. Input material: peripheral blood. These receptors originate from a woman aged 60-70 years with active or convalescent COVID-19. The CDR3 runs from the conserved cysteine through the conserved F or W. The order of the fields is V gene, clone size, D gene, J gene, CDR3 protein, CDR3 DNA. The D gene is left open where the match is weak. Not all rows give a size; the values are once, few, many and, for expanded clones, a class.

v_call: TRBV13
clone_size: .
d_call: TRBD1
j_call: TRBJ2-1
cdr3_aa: CASSLIRTGGRVEQFF
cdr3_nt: TGTGCCAGCAGCTTAATTAGGACAGGGGGAAGGGTTGAGCAGTTCTTC

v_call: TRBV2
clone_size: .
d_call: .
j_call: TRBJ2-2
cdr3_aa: CASKEWNTGELFF
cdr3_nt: TGTGCCAGCAAGGAGTGGAACACCGGGGAGCTGTTTTTT

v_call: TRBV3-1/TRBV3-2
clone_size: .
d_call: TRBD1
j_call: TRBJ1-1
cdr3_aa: CASSQGQTNTEAFF
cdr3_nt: TGTGCCAGCAGCCAGGGACAGACGAACACTGAAGCTTTCTTT

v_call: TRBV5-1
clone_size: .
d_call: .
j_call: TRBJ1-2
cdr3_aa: CASRPGADNYGYTF
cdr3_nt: TGCGCCAGCCGACCAGGGGCAGATAACTATGGCTACACCTTC

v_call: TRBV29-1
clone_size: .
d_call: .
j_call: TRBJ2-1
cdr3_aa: CSVEGYNEQFF
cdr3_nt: TGCAGCGTGGAGGGTTACAATGAGCAGTTCTTC

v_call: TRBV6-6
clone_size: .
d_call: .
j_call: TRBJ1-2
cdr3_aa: CASASGESGYTF
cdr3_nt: TGTGCCAGCGCCTCAGGGGAAAGTGGCTACACCTTC

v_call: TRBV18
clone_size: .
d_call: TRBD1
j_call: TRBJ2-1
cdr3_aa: CASSPGQGHEQFF
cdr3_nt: TGTGCCAGCTCACCAGGACAGGGCCATGAGCAGTTCTTC

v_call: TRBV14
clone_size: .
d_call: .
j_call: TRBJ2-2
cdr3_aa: CASSQDYRTGELFF
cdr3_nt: TGTGCCAGCAGCCAAGACTACAGGACCGGGGAGCTGTTTTTT

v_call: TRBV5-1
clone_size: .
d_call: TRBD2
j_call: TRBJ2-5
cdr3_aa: CASSLGPGGQETQYF
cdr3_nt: TGCGCCAGCAGCTTGGGTCCGGGGGGACAAGAGACCCAGTACTTC

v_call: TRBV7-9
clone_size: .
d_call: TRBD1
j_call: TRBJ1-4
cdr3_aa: CASSLGDREIEKLFF
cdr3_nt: TGTGCCAGCAGCTTAGGGGACAGGGAGATTGAAAAACTGTTTTTT

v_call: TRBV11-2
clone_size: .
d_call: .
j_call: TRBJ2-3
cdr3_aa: CASSLDFSTDTQYF
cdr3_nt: TGTGCCAGCAGCTTAGACTTTAGCACAGATACGCAGTATTTT

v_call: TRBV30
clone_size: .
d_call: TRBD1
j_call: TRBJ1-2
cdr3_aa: CAWSRDRGTPNYGYTF
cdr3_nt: TGTGCCTGGAGCCGGGACAGGGGGACTCCTAACTATGGCTACACCTTC

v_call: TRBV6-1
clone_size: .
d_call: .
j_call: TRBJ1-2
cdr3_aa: CASSDEGQGYTF
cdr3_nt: TGTGCCAGCAGTGATGAGGGCCAGGGCTACACCTTC

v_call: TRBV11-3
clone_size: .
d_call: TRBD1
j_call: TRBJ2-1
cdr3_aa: CASSSGTDDYNEQFF
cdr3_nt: TGTGCCAGCAGCTCCGGGACAGACGACTACAATGAGCAGTTCTTC

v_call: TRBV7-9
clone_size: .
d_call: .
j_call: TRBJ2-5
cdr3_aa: CASSLQRVTGETQYF
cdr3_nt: TGTGCCAGCAGCCTGCAAAGGGTAACGGGGGAGACCCAGTACTTC

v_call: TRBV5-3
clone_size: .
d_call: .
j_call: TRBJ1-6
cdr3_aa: CARSQIEDGQAGTPLHF
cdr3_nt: TGTGCCAGAAGCCAGATTGAGGACGGCCAGGCGGGGACACCCCTCCACTTT

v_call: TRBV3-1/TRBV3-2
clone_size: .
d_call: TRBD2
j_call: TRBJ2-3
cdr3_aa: CASSPYSGGVTDTQYF
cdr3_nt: TGTGCCAGCAGTCCTTATAGCGGGGGGGTCACAGATACGCAGTATTTT

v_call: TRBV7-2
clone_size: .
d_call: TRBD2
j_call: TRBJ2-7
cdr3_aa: CASSSGAAGGNEQYF
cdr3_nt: TGTGCCAGCAGCTCGGGAGCAGCGGGAGGCAACGAGCAGTACTTC

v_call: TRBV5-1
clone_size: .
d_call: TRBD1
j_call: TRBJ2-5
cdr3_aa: CASRGQGAETQYF
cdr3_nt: TGCGCCAGCAGGGGACAGGGGGCGGAGACCCAGTACTTC

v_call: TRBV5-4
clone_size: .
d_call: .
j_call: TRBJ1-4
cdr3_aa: CASSLGAGVNTNEKLFF
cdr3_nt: TGTGCCAGCAGCTTGGGGGCAGGGGTTAATACTAATGAAAAACTGTTTTTT

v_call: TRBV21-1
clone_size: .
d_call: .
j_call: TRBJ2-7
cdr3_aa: CASSSRGVLDYF
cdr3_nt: TGTGCCAGCAGCTCACGGGGAGTCTTGGATTACTTC

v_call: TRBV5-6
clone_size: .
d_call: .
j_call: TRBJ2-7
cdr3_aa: CASSNPMGLGQYF
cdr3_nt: TGTGCCAGCAGCAACCCGATGGGCCTCGGGCAGTACTTC

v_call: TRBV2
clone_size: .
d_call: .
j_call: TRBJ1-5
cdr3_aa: CASANSGVGYSNQPQHF
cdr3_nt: TGTGCCAGCGCCAATTCAGGGGTGGGATATAGCAATCAGCCCCAGCATTTT

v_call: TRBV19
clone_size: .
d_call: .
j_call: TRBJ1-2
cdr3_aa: CASSMTGSSGYTF
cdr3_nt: TGTGCCAGTAGTATGACAGGATCCTCTGGCTACACCTTC

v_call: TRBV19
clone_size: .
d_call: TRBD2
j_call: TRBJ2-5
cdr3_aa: CASSGLAGGETQYF
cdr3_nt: TGTGCCAGTAGTGGACTAGCGGGGGGGGAGACCCAGTACTTC

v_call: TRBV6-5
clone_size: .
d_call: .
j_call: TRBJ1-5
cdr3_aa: CASRMRGGQPQHF
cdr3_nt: TGTGCCAGCAGAATGAGGGGGGGGCAGCCCCAGCATTTT

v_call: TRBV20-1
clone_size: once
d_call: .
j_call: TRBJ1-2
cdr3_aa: CSARQDYGYTF
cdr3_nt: TGCAGTGCTAGGCAGGACTATGGCTACACCTTC

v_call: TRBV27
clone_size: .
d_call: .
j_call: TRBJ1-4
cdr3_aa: CASRPGVVATNEKLFF
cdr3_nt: TGTGCCAGCAGGCCCGGGGTGGTTGCAACTAATGAAAAACTGTTTTTT

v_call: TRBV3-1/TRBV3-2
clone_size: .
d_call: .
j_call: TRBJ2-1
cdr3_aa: CASTSSRRGSYNEQFF
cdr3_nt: TGTGCCAGCACCTCCTCACGGCGCGGTTCCTACAATGAGCAGTTCTTC

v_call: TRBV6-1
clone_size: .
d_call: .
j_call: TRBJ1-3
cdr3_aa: CASSEQAGNTIYF
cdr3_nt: TGTGCCAGCAGTGAGCAGGCTGGAAACACCATATATTTT

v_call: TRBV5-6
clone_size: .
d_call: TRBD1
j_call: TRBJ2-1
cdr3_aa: CASSPGTGASRQFF
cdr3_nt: TGTGCCAGCAGCCCCGGGACAGGGGCAAGTCGGCAGTTCTTC

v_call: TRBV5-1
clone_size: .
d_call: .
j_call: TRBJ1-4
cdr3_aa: CASSLQGQNEKLFF
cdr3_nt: TGCGCCAGCAGCTTGCAGGGTCAGAATGAAAAACTGTTTTTT

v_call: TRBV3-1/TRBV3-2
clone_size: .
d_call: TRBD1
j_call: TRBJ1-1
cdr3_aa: CASSPTPTGVRNTEAFF
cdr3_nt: TGTGCCAGCAGCCCTACACCGACAGGGGTGAGGAACACTGAAGCTTTCTTT

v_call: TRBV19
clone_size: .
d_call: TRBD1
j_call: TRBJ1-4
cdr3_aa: CASSRDRGQREIF
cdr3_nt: TGTGCCAGTAGTAGGGACAGGGGCCAGCGGGAGATTTTT

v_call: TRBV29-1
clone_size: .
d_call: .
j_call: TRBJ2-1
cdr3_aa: CSSGGNEQFF
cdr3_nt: TGCAGCAGTGGAGGCAATGAGCAGTTCTTC

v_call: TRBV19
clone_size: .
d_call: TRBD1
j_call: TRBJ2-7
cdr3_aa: CASSEGGQILEQYF
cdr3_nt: TGTGCCAGTAGCGAAGGGGGACAGATCTTGGAGCAGTACTTC

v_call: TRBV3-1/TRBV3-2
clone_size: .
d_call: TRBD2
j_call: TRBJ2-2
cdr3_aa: CASSQDGAGGPTGELFF
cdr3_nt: TGTGCCAGCAGCCAAGATGGAGCGGGGGGGCCAACCGGGGAGCTGTTTTTT

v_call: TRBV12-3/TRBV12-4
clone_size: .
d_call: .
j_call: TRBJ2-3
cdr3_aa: CASSLFLPDTQYF
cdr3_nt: TGTGCCAGCAGTTTGTTTCTACCTGATACGCAGTATTTT

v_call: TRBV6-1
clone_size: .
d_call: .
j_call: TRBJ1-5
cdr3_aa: CASSELTTGLQPQHF
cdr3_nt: TGTGCCAGCAGTGAACTCACAACAGGGCTTCAGCCCCAGCATTTT

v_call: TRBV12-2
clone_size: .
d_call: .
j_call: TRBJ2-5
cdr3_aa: CASRSRYWGGQEETQYF
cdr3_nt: TGTGCAAGTCGCTCCCGCTATTGGGGGGGGCAGGAAGAGACCCAGTACTTC

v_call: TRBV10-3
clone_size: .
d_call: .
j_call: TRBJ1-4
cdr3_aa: CAIGRDESEKLFF
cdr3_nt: TGTGCCATCGGGCGGGACGAGAGTGAAAAACTGTTTTTT

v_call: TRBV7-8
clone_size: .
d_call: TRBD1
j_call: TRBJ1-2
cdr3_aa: CASSQGGAWDYGYTF
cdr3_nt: TGTGCCAGCAGCCAGGGGGGGGCATGGGACTATGGCTACACCTTC

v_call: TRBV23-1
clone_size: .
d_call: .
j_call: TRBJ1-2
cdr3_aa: CASSRTRDTNNYGYTF
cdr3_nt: TGCGCCAGCAGTCGGACCCGGGACACGAATAACTATGGCTACACCTTC

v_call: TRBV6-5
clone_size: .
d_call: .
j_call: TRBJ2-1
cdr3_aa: CASSYGGFYNEQFF
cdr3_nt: TGTGCCAGCAGTTACGGGGGGTTCTACAATGAGCAGTTCTTC

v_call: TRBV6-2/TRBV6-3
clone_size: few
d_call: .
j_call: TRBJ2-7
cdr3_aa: CASSINRREQYF
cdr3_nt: TGTGCCAGCAGCATCAACCGGAGGGAGCAGTACTTC

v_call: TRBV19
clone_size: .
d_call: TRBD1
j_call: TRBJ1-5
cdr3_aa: CASSISRQGNQPQHF
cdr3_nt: TGTGCCAGTAGTATATCCCGACAGGGAAATCAGCCCCAGCATTTT

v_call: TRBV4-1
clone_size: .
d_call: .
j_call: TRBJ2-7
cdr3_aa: CASSQDHRDYEQYF
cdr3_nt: TGCGCCAGCAGCCAAGATCACAGGGACTACGAGCAGTACTTC

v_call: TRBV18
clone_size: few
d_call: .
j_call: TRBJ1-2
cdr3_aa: CASSPDTNYGYTF
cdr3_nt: TGTGCCAGCTCACCGGACACTAACTATGGCTACACCTTC

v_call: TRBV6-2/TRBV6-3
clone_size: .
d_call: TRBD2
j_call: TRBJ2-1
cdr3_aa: CASSFTSGGIDNEQFF
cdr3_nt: TGTGCCAGCAGTTTCACTAGCGGGGGGATCGACAATGAGCAGTTCTTC

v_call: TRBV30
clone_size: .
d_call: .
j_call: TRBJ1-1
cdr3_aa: CAWTGGHPNTEAFF
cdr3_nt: TGTGCCTGGACGGGGGGACACCCGAACACTGAAGCTTTCTTT